This T cell receptor beta chain is from a study of cytotoxic CD8 clonotypes in ibrutinib-treated CLL (dated by TCRdb to the early 2020s). Regarding the study in general: The cohort had ten to twelve relapsed/refractory and approximately 14 treatment-naive patients; approximately 17 were IGHV unmutated. Partial responses were observed in 24 patients and complete responses in 2; after a median follow-up of around 68 months, remission was maintained in around 14 patients and progression was observed in about twelve. Samples averaged roughly 280,000 productive templates and 94,082 productive rearrangements. Response samples were obtained after a median of approximately 12 months of treatment, with a range of about 6 to 36 months. Longitudinal samples were available for about 30% of the roughly 86 trial participants. Cryopreserved peripheral blood mononuclear cells were obtained prior to treatment, at the time of response, and at either disease progression or sustained remission. Patients were still on ibrutinib when every remission and progressive disease sample was collected.

For CDR1 and CDR2, the germline V gene (reference sequence) lists SGHNT and YYREEE. V and J are truncated by 0 bases and 3 bases respectively, leaving an intervening sequence of 7 bases. From the cysteine up to the phenylalanine, the CDR3 has a length of 14 residues. Only the CDR3 part of the read is kept: 42 bases, read in frame from the first base. Overall results and qualifications from the work: An increase in clonality was observed at ibrutinib response, with clonality remaining stable during sustained remission and falling back toward baseline at progression. Sampling times were not matched between patients in sustained remission and patients whose disease was progressing, and lymph node repertoires were not examined. Public clonotypes were rare and either contracted or stayed stable during treatment, and the rise in clonality at ibrutinib response reflected the expansion of private clonotypes. Baseline clonality was found to be higher than that of age-matched healthy donors and was strongly correlated with circulating CD8+ T-cell counts.

The time point label, as the study defines it: approximately 25 months on ibrutinib. For TCR beta library preparation, roughly 2 micrograms of genomic DNA was extracted from cryopreserved PBMCs. High-throughput TCR beta sequencing was performed on longitudinal blood samples from CLL patients receiving ibrutinib monotherapy. The patients were enrolled in a single-center, open-label phase 2 trial of ibrutinib monotherapy. The goal of deep resolution MiSeq sequencing was a depth between 1 in 1 million and 1 in 200,000 T cells, and coverage averaged 10x per clonotype. The immunoSEQ hsTCRB Kit was used to generate TCR beta libraries. In the original analysis: Data were analyzed with ImmunoSEQ Data Assistant and ImmunoSEQ Analyzer, with V, D and J genes assigned per IMGT definitions. Clonality, with values ranging from 0 to 1, was calculated as one minus the normalized Shannon entropy of productive rearrangement frequencies. Only overrepresented clonotypes making up at least 0.05% of each patient's repertoire were included in the public clonotype analysis. Repertoires from about a dozen age-matched healthy donors in immuneACCESS were used as clonality controls. What TCRdb holds here is the immuneACCESS table cut down to in-frame rearrangements. Part of the clones is not present; checked against another copy, under half of the missing clones reflect an unresolved V gene, and the others are unexplained. D and trimming were read from the DNA, whereas the V and J calls and clone size are those reported in that table. The sample table lists fewer than 150,000 clones, about 85% of them with a count of one. About 3.5% of the sample lies in the top ten.

Remarks on this clone: The clone's antigen remains unknown. No quality values exist for individual bases; no much larger clone is one base distant. The same CDR3 can be traced to other DNA sequences in this sample.

The V and J segments used are TRBV5-4 and TRBJ1-3; TRBD1 is possibly the D segment (5 matching bases). Sequences were derived from PBMCs, sampled after 24 months of ibrutinib treatment. This TCR was sampled from a human donor with chronic lymphocytic leukemia. The nucleotide sequence reads as follows: TGTGCCAGCAGCTTGGCAGGGAGTGGAAACACCATATATTTT. This translates into CASSLAGSGNTIYF.